The 10 T cell receptor beta chains presented below share a single source sample, sequenced in a study of early T cells in non-severe SARS-CoV-2 infection. TCRdb re-derived calls from the 5' RACE reads in MiXCR, one entry per CDR3 protein. This table holds about 81,000 distinct CDR3 sequences, more than 5% found once. Source material: whole blood. The receptor source for this set is an adult who was a healthcare worker with PCR-confirmed SARS-CoV-2 infection or an uninfected control (not recorded which).

This clonotype was seen ten or more times. The CDR3 sequence: CASGSTLATEAFF. Written as DNA, the CDR3 is TGTGCCAGCGGCAGTACATTGGCCACTGAAGCTTTCTTT. V usage is TRBV27 and J usage is TRBJ1-1; D not resolved. V was pared by 8 bases and J by 4 bases, with 14 bases between. Germline lookup yields CDR1 MNHEY and CDR2 SMNVEV (reference sequence). The CDR3 runs 13 residues.

This clonotype was recorded a few times. The chain couples TRBV29-1 to TRBJ2-7, with D possibly being TRBD2 (6 bases). This CDR3 contains 12 residues. V lost 6 bases to trimming and J lost 3 bases, with 12 bases between them. CDR1 is SQVTM and CDR2 is ANQGSEA in the germline V gene. The chain's CDR3 is CSVEGRGYEQYF. The DNA of the CDR3 is TGCAGCGTGGAGGGACGGGGCTACGAGCAGTACTTC.

The table lists this clonotype with a few counts. The chain links TRBV10-2 to TRBJ1-6; 8 positions match TRBD1. V dropped 3 bases and J dropped 0; count of bases not matched to a gene: 1. The germline gives CDR1 WSHSY, CDR2 SAAADI. The CDR3 sequence is 16 residues long. The DNA for the CDR3 is TGCGCCAGCAGTGAAGACAGGGGCTCCTATAATTCACCCCTCCACTTT. As protein: CASSEDRGSYNSPLHF.

This clonotype was counted ten times or more. The rearrangement uses TRBV6-6 and TRBJ1-5, with D possibly matching TRBD1 (6 bases). V was trimmed by 6 bases and J by 8 bases, leaving 14 bases between them. CDR1 is MNHNY, CDR2 SVGAGI, per germline (reference sequence). The CDR3 runs 13 residues. CDR3 DNA: TGTGCCAGCAGCCAGCGACAGGTGAAGCCCCAGCATTTT. Translating gives CASSQRQVKPQHF.

The chain uses TRBV3-1 and TRBJ1-2; tentatively, D is TRBD1 (6 bases). CDR1 LGHDT and CDR2 YNNKEL come from the germline V gene (reference sequence). The V end lost 4 bases, the J end lost 4 bases, and 7 bases lay between the germline ends. The CDR3 spans 12 residues. CDR3 DNA sequence: TGTGCCAGCAGCCGGACAGCCTATGGCTACACCTTC. Translation: CASSRTAYGYTF.

This clonotype was picked up many times. The V call is TRBV2, the J call TRBJ2-4; D is uncertain. Between the trimmed V and J ends, which lost 3 bases and 6 bases, there was a span of 9 bases. Germline V lookup: CDR1 SNHLY, CDR2 FYNNEI. The CDR3 runs to 13 residues. CDR3 nucleotide sequence: TGTGCCAGCAGTGATGTGGGTATAAACATTCAGTACTTC. Translation: CASSDVGINIQYF. Complete variable domain (other parts from reference TRBV2 and TRBJ2-4): EPEVTQTPSHQVTQMGQEVILRCVPISNHLYFYWYRQILGQKVEFLVSFYNNEISEKSEIFDDQFSVERPDGSNFTLKIRSTKLEDSAMYFCASSDVGINIQYFGAGTRLSVL.

This clonotype was counted ten times or more. This chain uses TRBV11-2 with TRBJ2-1; D is perhaps TRBD1 or TRBD2 (6 bases each). The V end was cut by 1 base, the J end by 8 bases, with 21 bases between. CDR1 and CDR2 (germline): SGHAT, FQNNGV. The CDR3 has 17 amino acids. The CDR3 nucleotides read TGTGCCAGCAGCTTAGCGTTTGGCGGGGACAAGGCTCATGAGCAGTTCTTC. Residues: CASSLAFGGDKAHEQFF.

This clonotype was seen at least ten times. The chain recombines TRBV18 with TRBJ2-1; no clear D. Trimming took off 4 bases at V and 7 bases at J, with 11 bases between the two ends. The CDR3 length is 13 residues. Germline lookup yields CDR1 KGHSH and CDR2 LQKENI. The CDR3 sequence is CASSRVARNEQFF. CDR3 nucleotide sequence: TGTGCCAGCTCACGGGTAGCCAGGAATGAGCAGTTCTTC.

This clonotype was detected only a few times. The chain links TRBV5-1 to TRBJ2-7; D remains unclear. The CDR3 has 12 residues. Per germline, CDR1 SGHRS and CDR2 YFSETQ. V was shortened by 3 bases and J by 8 bases, with 12 bases between the two germline ends. Here the CDR3 reads CASSSEGLKQYF. The CDR3 bases are TGCGCCAGCAGCTCCGAAGGTCTAAAGCAGTACTTC. The complete variable domain, with remaining parts taken from reference TRBV5-1 and TRBJ2-7, reads KAGVTQTPRYLIKTRGQQVTLSCSPISGHRSVSWYQQTPGQGLQFLFEYFSETQRNKGNFPGRFSGRQFSNSRSEMNVSTLELGDSALYLCASSSEGLKQYFGPGTRLTVT.

Many counts were recorded for this clonotype. V gene TRBV20-1 combines with J gene TRBJ2-3; TRBD1 matches at 8 bases. Germline CDR1 and CDR2: DFQATT and SNEGSKA (reference sequence). The CDR3 runs 15 residues. V gave up 3 bases and J gave up 0 bases; unmatched junction bases: 5. This CDR3 reads CSASSGQESTDTQYF. The DNA of the CDR3 is TGCAGTGCTAGTTCGGGACAGGAAAGCACAGATACGCAGTATTTT.